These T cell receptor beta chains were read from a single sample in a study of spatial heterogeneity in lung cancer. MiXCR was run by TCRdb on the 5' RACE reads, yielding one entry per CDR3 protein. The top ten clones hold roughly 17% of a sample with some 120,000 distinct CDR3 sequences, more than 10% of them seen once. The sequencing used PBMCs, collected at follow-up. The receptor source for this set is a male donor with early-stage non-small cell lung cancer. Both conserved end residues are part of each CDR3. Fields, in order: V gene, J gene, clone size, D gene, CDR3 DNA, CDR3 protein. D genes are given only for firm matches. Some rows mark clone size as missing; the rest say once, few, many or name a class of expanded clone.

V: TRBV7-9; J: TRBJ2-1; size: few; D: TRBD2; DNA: TGTGCCAGCAGCTCGGGACTAGCGGGGTCCGATGAGCAGTTCTTC; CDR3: CASSSGLAGSDEQFF
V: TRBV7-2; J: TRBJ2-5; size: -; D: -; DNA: TGTGCCAGCACCGAAAAAAGGGGGGGTACAGAGACCCAGTACTTC; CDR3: CASTEKRGGTETQYF
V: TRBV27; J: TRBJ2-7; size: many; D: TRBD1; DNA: TGTGCCAGCAGCGTGGGACAGCCCTACGAGCAGTACTTC; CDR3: CASSVGQPYEQYF
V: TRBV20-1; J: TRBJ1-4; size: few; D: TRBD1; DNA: TGCAGTGCTAGAGCCTCCCCGGGACAGGGGAATGAAAAACTGTTTTTT; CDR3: CSARASPGQGNEKLFF
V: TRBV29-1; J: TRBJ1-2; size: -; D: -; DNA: TGCAGCGGGGGAGGGCAAGTCCTCGGCTACACCTTC; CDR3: CSGGGQVLGYTF
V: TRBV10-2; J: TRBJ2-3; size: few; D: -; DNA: TGCGCCAGCAGTGAACCCTCCCTAGCTGCACGCACAGATACGCAGTATTTT; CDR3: CASSEPSLAARTDTQYF
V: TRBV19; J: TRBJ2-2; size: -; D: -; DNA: TGTGCCAGTAGTCCCCCTGGTGCGGAGCTGTTTTTT; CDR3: CASSPPGAELFF
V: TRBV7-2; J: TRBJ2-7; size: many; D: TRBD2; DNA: TGTGCCAGCAGCTTACGTAGCGGGGGGGCCGGTGGTGGCTACGAGCAGTACTTC; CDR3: CASSLRSGGAGGGYEQYF
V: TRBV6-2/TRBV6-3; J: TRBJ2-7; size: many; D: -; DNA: TGTGCCAGCAGAACTGTAGGACCTGACGAGCAGTACTTC; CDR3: CASRTVGPDEQYF
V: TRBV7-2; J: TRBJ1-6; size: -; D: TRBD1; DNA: TGTGCCAGCAGCGTCCACAGGGGCGGTAATTCACCCCTCCACTTT; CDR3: CASSVHRGGNSPLHF
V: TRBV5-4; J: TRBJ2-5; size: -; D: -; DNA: TGTGCCAGCATGAGCACAGGCGGGGAGACCCAGTACTTC; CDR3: CASMSTGGETQYF